Below, one TCR beta chain is given with its context. The source of the sample is a study of shared clonotypes between healthy human individuals. Per the germline V gene, CDR1 is PRHDT and CDR2 is FYEKMQ (reference sequence). There are 12 residues in the CDR3. V was shortened by 5 bases and J by 6 bases, with 8 bases between the two germline ends. Produced via immunoSEQ multiplex PCR; TCRdb's table is partial and in-frame only. Among 2 million or so clones listed, roughly 95% were seen once. The naive CD8 population came from CD45RO-negative cells selected for CCR7, without terminally differentiated effector memory CD45RA+ cells. Adults of Caucasian background living in Nashville, Tennessee made up all donors.

Sequencing was done on a sample of naive CD8+ T cells sorted from blood. The V and J genes are TRBV13 and TRBJ1-5, with D unclear. The TCR sequence derives from a man younger than 35 in good health. The CDR3 nucleotides read TGTGCCAGCAGCCGGGGTAGTCAGCCCCAGCATTTT. Its protein is CASSRGSQPQHF.